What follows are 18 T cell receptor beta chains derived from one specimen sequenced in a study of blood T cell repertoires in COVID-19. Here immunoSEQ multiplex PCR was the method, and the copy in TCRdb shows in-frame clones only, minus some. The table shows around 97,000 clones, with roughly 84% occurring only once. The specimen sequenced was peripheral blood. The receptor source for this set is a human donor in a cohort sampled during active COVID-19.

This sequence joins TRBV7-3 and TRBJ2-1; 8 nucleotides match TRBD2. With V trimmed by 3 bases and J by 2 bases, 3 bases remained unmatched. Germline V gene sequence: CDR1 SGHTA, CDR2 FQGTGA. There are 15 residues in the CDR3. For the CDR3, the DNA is TGTGCCAGCAGCTTCGGAGCGGGGGCCTACAATGAGCAGTTCTTC. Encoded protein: CASSFGAGAYNEQFF.

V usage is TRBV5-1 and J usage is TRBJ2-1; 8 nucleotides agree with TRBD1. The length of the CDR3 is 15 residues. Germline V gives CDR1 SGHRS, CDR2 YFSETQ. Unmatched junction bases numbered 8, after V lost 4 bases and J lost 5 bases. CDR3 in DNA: TGCGCCAGCAGCCAAACGGACAGGGCCAACAATGAGCAGTTCTTC. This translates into CASSQTDRANNEQFF.

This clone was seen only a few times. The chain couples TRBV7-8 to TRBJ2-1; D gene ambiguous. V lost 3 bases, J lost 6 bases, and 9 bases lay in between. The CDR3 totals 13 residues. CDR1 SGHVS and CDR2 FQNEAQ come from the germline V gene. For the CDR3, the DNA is TGTGCCAGCAGCTTCTCGCTTAGCAATGAGCAGTTCTTC. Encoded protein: CASSFSLSNEQFF.

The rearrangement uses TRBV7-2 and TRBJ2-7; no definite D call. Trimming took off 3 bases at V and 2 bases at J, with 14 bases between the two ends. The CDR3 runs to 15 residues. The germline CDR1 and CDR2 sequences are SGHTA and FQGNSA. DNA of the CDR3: TGTGCCAGCAGCTTCGACTCCACTCTAGCCTACGAGCAGTACTTC. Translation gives CASSFDSTLAYEQYF.

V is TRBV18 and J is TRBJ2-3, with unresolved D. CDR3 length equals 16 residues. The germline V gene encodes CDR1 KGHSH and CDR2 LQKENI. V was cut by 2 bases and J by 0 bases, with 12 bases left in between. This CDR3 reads CASSPRQAPSTDTQYF. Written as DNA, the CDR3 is TGTGCCAGCTCACCAAGGCAGGCCCCTAGCACAGATACGCAGTATTTT.

The CDR3 sequence: CASSLRDYNQPQHF. CDR3 in DNA: TGTGCCAGCAGCTTGAGGGACTACAATCAGCCCCAGCATTTT. The J gene is TRBJ1-5, the V gene TRBV5-5; perhaps TRBD1 as D (5 bases). V gave up 1 base and J gave up 3 bases, with 8 bases separating them. This CDR3 is built from 14 residues. Per germline, CDR1 SGHKS and CDR2 YYEKEE (reference sequence). Together with reference TRBV5-5 and TRBJ1-5, the CDR3 gives the full variable domain: DAGVTQSPTHLIKTRGQQVTLRCSPISGHKSVSWYQQVLGQGPQFIFQYYEKEERGRGNFPDRFSARQFPNYSSELNVNALLLGDSALYLCASSLRDYNQPQHFGDGTRLSIL.

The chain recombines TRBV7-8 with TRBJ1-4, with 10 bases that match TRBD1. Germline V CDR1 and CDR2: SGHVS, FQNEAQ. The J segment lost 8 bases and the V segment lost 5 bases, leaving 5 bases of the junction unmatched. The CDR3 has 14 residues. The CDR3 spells CASSRDRGGEKLFF. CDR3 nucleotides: TGTGCCAGCAGCCGGGACAGGGGAGGGGAAAAACTGTTTTTT. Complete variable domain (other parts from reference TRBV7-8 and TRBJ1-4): GAGVSQSPRYKVAKRGQDVALRCDPISGHVSLFWYQQALGQGPEFLTYFQNEAQLDKSGLPSDRFFAERPEGSVSTLKIQRTQQEDSAVYLCASSRDRGGEKLFFGSGTQLSVL.

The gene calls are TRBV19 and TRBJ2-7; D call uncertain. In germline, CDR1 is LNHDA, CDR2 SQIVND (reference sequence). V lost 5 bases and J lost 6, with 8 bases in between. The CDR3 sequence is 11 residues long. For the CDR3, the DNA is TGTGCCAGTAGTTGGGCCGGCGAGCAGTACTTC. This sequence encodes CASSWAGEQYF.

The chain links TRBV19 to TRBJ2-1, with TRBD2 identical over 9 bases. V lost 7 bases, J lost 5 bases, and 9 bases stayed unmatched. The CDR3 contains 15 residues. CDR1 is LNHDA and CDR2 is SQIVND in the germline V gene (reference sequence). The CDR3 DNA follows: TGTGCCAGTACCAGGGTGGCTAGCGGGGACAATGAGCAGTTCTTC. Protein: CASTRVASGDNEQFF.

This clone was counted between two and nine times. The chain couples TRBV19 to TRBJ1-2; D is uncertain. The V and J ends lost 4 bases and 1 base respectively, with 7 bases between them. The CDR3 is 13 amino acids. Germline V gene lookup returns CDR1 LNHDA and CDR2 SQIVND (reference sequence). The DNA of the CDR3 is TGTGCCAGTAGTACCACAAGTAACTATGGCTACACCTTC. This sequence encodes CASSTTSNYGYTF.

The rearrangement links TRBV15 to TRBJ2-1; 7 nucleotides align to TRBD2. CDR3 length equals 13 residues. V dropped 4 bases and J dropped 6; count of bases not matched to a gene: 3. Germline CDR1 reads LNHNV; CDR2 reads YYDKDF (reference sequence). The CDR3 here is CATSTSGGNEQFF. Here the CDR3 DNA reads TGTGCCACCAGCACCTCGGGGGGCAATGAGCAGTTCTTC.

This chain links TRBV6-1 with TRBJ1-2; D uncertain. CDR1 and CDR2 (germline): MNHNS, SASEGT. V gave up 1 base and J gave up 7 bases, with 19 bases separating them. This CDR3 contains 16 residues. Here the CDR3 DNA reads TGTGCCAGCAGTGAAGTAGCGACCCGCGCTCCGGGTGGCTACACCTTC. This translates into CASSEVATRAPGGYTF.

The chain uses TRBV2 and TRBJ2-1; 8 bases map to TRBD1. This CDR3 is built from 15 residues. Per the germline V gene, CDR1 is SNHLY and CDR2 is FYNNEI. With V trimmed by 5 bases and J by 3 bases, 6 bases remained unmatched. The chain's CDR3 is CASSYRDRSYNEQFF. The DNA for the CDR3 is TGTGCCAGCAGTTACCGGGACAGGAGCTACAATGAGCAGTTCTTC. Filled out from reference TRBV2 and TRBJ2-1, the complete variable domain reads EPEVTQTPSHQVTQMGQEVILRCVPISNHLYFYWYRQILGQKVEFLVSFYNNEISEKSEIFDDQFSVERPDGSNFTLKIRSTKLEDSAMYFCASSYRDRSYNEQFFGPGTRLTVL.

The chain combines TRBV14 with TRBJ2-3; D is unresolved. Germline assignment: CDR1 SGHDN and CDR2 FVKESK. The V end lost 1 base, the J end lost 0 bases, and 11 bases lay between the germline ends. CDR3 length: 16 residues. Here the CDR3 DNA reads TGTGCCAGCAGCCAAGTCTCGAGTAGAAGCACAGATACGCAGTATTTT. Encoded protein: CASSQVSSRSTDTQYF.

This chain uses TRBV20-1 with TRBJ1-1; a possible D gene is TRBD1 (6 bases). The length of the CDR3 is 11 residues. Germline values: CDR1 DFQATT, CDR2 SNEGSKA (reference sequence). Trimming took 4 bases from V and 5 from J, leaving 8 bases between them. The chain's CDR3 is CSANRVTEAFF. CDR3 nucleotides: TGCAGTGCTAACAGGGTAACTGAAGCTTTCTTT.

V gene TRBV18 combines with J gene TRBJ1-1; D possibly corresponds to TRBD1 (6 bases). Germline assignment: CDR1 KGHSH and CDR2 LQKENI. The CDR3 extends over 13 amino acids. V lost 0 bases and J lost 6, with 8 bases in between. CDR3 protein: CASSPPRGSEAFF. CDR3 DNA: TGTGCCAGCTCACCACCGAGGGGGTCTGAAGCTTTCTTT.

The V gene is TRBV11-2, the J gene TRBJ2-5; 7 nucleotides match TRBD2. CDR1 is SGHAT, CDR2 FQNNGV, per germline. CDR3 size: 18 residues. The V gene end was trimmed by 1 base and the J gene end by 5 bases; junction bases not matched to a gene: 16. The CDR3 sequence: CASSLGTAASGRGETQYF. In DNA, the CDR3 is TGTGCCAGCAGCTTAGGTACAGCGGCTAGCGGCAGAGGGGAGACCCAGTACTTC.

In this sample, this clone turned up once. The CDR3 sequence is CASSLTDRGHGNTIYF. As DNA, the CDR3 is TGTGCCAGCAGCTTAACGGACAGGGGGCACGGAAACACCATATATTTT. V usage is TRBV5-6 and J usage is TRBJ1-3; 11 bases are shared with TRBD1. V lost 2 bases and J lost 4; bases outside the gene matches: 5. This CDR3 has 16 amino acids. Germline CDR1 and CDR2: SGHDT and YYEEEE.